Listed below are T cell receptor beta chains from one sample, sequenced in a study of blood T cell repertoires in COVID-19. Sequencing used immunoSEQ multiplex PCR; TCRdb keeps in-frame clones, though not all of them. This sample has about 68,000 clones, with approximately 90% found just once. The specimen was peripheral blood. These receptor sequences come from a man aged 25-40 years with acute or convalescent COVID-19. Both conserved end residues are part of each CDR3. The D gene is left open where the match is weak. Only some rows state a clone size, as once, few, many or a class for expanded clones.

CASSLDEGENIQYF | TGCGCCAGCAGCTTGGATGAGGGGGAAAACATTCAGTACTTC | once | TRBJ2-4 | TRBV5-1 | .
CASSWGTGYGYTF | TGCGCCAGCAGCTGGGGGACAGGGTATGGCTACACCTTC | . | TRBJ1-2 | TRBV5-1 | TRBD1
CASSLYNRSPLHF | TGTGCCAGCAGCTTATACAACAGGTCACCCCTCCACTTT | . | TRBJ1-6 | TRBV11-2 | .
CASSTRTSGRAGEQFF | TGTGCCAGCAGTACCCGGACTAGCGGGAGGGCCGGTGAGCAGTTCTTC | few | TRBJ2-1 | TRBV27 | TRBD2
CASSVGDRPYEQYF | TGTGCCAGCAGCGTCGGGGACAGGCCCTACGAGCAGTACTTC | . | TRBJ2-7 | TRBV9 | TRBD1
CAISRGAGPTGELFF | TGTGCCATCAGTCGGGGGGCGGGGCCCACCGGGGAGCTGTTTTTT | . | TRBJ2-2 | TRBV10-3 | .
CASSLGLGGLGEQYF | TGCGCCAGCAGCTTGGGATTGGGGGGACTGGGGGAGCAGTACTTC | . | TRBJ2-7 | TRBV5-1 | .
CATRGGGASNQPQHF | TGTGCCACCAGGGGCGGCGGGGCTAGCAATCAGCCCCAGCATTTT | once | TRBJ1-5 | TRBV24-1 | .
CASSPDGTLVSGRSYTF | TGTGCCAGCAGTCCAGACGGGACACTCGTTTCGGGACGTAGCTACACCTTC | . | TRBJ1-2 | TRBV6-6 | .
CASSYGTSAAYEQYF | TGTGCCAGCAGTTACGGGACTAGCGCAGCCTACGAGCAGTACTTC | . | TRBJ2-7 | TRBV6-5 | TRBD2
CASSSRELAGRINTGELFF | TGTGCCAGCAGCTCCCGGGAGCTAGCGGGTCGAATCAACACCGGGGAGCTGTTTTTT | once | TRBJ2-2 | TRBV13 | TRBD2
CASSPSYVTDTQYF | TGTGCCAGCAGCCCCAGTTATGTCACAGATACGCAGTATTTT | . | TRBJ2-3 | TRBV2 | .
CASRISGNSPLHF | TGTGCCAGCAGAATATCAGGGAATTCACCCCTCCACTTT | . | TRBJ1-6 | TRBV6-5 | .
CASGTTSGRVSEQFF | TGTGCTAGTGGTACCACTAGCGGGAGAGTGAGTGAGCAGTTCTTC | . | TRBJ2-1 | TRBV12-5 | TRBD2
CASSQGSGRALEQFF | TGCGCCAGCAGCCAAGGTAGCGGGAGGGCCCTTGAGCAGTTCTTC | . | TRBJ2-1 | TRBV4-3 | TRBD2
CASSLSLAGGPQNIQYF | TGTGCCAGCAGCTTGTCTCTAGCGGGAGGGCCCCAAAACATTCAGTACTTC | . | TRBJ2-4 | TRBV5-4 | TRBD2
CASSPNRVAWKNEQFF | TGTGCCAGCAGCCCTAACAGGGTCGCGTGGAAGAATGAGCAGTTCTTC | . | TRBJ2-1 | TRBV28 | .
CAYYRGGYNTEAFF | TGTGCCTATTACAGGGGAGGTTATAACACTGAAGCTTTCTTT | . | TRBJ1-1 | TRBV30 | TRBD1
CASSLRSKNTGELFF | TGTGCCAGCAGCTTGAGATCCAAAAACACCGGGGAGCTGTTTTTT | . | TRBJ2-2 | TRBV7-2 | .
CASSSLAMTGELFF | TGTGCCAGCAGTTCACTAGCGATGACCGGGGAGCTGTTTTTT | once | TRBJ2-2 | TRBV28 | TRBD2
CASSPGLAGGDTQYF | TGCGCCAGCAGCCCCGGACTAGCGGGAGGAGATACGCAGTATTTT | . | TRBJ2-3 | TRBV4-1 | TRBD2
CAWSYGVGEQFF | TGTGCCTGGAGTTACGGGGTTGGCGAGCAGTTCTTC | . | TRBJ2-1 | TRBV30 | .
CASGTSGMLDEQFF | TGTGCCAGCGGGACTAGCGGGATGTTAGATGAGCAGTTCTTC | few | TRBJ2-1 | TRBV27 | TRBD2
CASRRPGVMNTEAFF | TGTGCCAGCAGACGCCCCGGGGTGATGAACACTGAAGCTTTCTTT | . | TRBJ1-1 | TRBV11-2 | .
CASSDAITGRETQYF | TGCGCCAGCAGCGACGCGATTACAGGGAGAGAGACCCAGTACTTC | . | TRBJ2-5 | TRBV5-1 | .
CSAQGSAGQGSYEQYF | TGCAGCGCACAGGGGTCGGCGGGACAGGGTTCCTACGAGCAGTACTTC | . | TRBJ2-7 | TRBV29-1 | TRBD1
CASSPRTGMAFF | TGTGCCAGCAGCCCGAGGACAGGGATGGCTTTCTTT | . | TRBJ1-1 | TRBV5-8 | TRBD1
CSASAGSNQPQHF | TGCAGTGCTAGTGCCGGGAGCAATCAGCCCCAGCATTTT | . | TRBJ1-5 | TRBV20-1 | .
CASSLAKGRHGLLFF | TGTGCCAGCAGCTTGGCCAAGGGGCGGCATGGTTTACTGTTTTTT | . | TRBJ1-4 | TRBV5-7 | .
CASSETGTVNTGELFF | TGTGCCAGCAGTGAAACCGGGACAGTGAACACCGGGGAGCTGTTTTTT | once | TRBJ2-2 | TRBV25-1 | TRBD1
CASRPDSYGYTF | TGTGCCAGCAGACCCGACAGCTATGGCTACACCTTC | . | TRBJ1-2 | TRBV2 | .
CASSLEGTSGNEQFF | TGTGCCAGCAGCTTAGAGGGGACTAGCGGGAATGAGCAGTTCTTC | once | TRBJ2-1 | TRBV7-9 | TRBD2
CAWSWTGSSTDTQYF | TGTGCCTGGAGCTGGACAGGGTCGAGCACAGATACGCAGTATTTT | . | TRBJ2-3 | TRBV30 | TRBD1
CASTKKLQGNTGELFF | TGCGCCAGCACAAAGAAACTCCAGGGTAACACCGGGGAGCTGTTTTTT | once | TRBJ2-2 | TRBV5-1 | .
CASSLGQGMMNTEAFF | TGTGCCAGCAGCTTGGGACAAGGAATGATGAACACTGAAGCTTTCTTT | . | TRBJ1-1 | TRBV5-5 | .
CAVTNRVTEAFF | TGTGCCGTCACTAACAGGGTAACTGAAGCTTTCTTT | . | TRBJ1-1 | TRBV28 | .
CASSLNPGENLGYTF | TGTGCCAGCAGTTTGAATCCGGGGGAGAATCTAGGCTACACCTTC | . | TRBJ1-2 | TRBV5-5 | .
CASSARVTTEAFF | TGCGCCAGCAGCGCCAGGGTAACCACTGAAGCTTTCTTT | . | TRBJ1-1 | TRBV5-1 | .
CASSRGTEAFF | TGTGCCAGCAGCCGCGGGACTGAAGCTTTCTTT | once | TRBJ1-1 | TRBV4-2 | .
CASSSNGLAGETRFF | TGTGCCAGCAGTTCCAACGGACTAGCGGGAGAGACTAGGTTCTTC | . | TRBJ2-1 | TRBV27 | TRBD2
CSVVPRGSYEQYF | TGCAGCGTTGTACCGCGGGGTTCCTACGAGCAGTACTTC | few | TRBJ2-7 | TRBV29-1 | .